The 26 T cell receptor beta chains below all came from one sample that was sequenced in a study of breast tumors, draining lymph nodes, adjacent tissues. TCRdb processed the multiplex PCR reads anew with MiXCR; each CDR3 protein has one entry. The table records 70,000 or so distinct CDR3 sequences, 43% of them present only once. Sample: breast tumor tissue. These receptors were taken from a female donor with breast cancer. Some clones in this sample may be carry-over from other donors' samples.

This clonotype came up many times. The genes are TRBV5-4 and TRBJ2-7, with 7 bases identical to TRBD1. V lost 4 bases and J lost 3; bases outside the gene matches: 19. CDR1 SGHNT and CDR2 YYREEE come from the germline V gene (reference sequence). The CDR3 runs 18 residues. The chain's CDR3 is CASSQTGDRPFFYYEQYF. In nucleotides, the CDR3 is TGTGCCAGCAGCCAAACAGGGGACAGACCGTTTTTTTACTACGAGCAGTACTTC.

This clonotype was observed at least ten times. The chain has TRBV5-5 and TRBJ1-6; D is possibly TRBD1 (5 bases). Between the trimmed V and J ends, which lost 2 bases and 5 bases, there was a span of 11 bases. The CDR3 loop spans 15 amino acids. The germline V gene encodes CDR1 SGHKS and CDR2 YYEKEE (reference sequence). The CDR3 protein is CASSLKDTDNSPLHF. The CDR3 DNA follows: TGTGCCAGCAGCTTAAAGGACACTGATAATTCACCCCTCCACTTT.

The rearrangement links TRBV5-1 to TRBJ2-7; D unclear. The CDR3 sequence is 12 residues long. Germline assignment: CDR1 SGHRS and CDR2 YFSETQ. Deletions cut 0 bases from V and 5 bases from J, with 6 bases between. Here the CDR3 reads CASSLGRDEQYF. In DNA form, the CDR3 reads TGCGCCAGCAGCTTGGGACGGGACGAGCAGTACTTC.

The V gene is TRBV19, the J gene TRBJ2-5; a possible D gene is TRBD1 (6 bases). Trimming cost V 5 bases and J 3 bases, with 22 bases left between them. Germline V gene sequence: CDR1 LNHDA, CDR2 SQIVND (reference sequence). This CDR3 has 17 amino acids. CDR3 nucleotide sequence: TGTGCCAGTAGTCTCGAGGGGGTTCCCACCTATAAAGAGACCCAGTACTTC. Translation gives CASSLEGVPTYKETQYF.

On this clonotype: A much larger clone differs from this one at a single base, so this may be a read error. In DNA form, the CDR3 reads TGTGCCAGCAGCTCCCTGCCCGCTTACGAGCAGTACTTC. It codes for CASSSLPAYEQYF. The chain joins TRBV5-4 to TRBJ2-7; unclear D gene. Germline V gene data show CDR1 as SGHNT and CDR2 as YYREEE (reference sequence). The CDR3 is 13 residues long. V lost 3 bases to trimming and J lost 4 bases, with 11 bases between them.

This chain joins TRBV29-1 and TRBJ2-5; 11 bases are a match to TRBD2. J was trimmed by 8 bases and V by 1 base; bases with no gene match: 9. This CDR3 spans 15 amino acids. Germline V CDR1 and CDR2: SQVTM, ANQGSEA. The CDR3 protein is CSVEVAGGPGDTQYF. The DNA for the CDR3 is TGCAGCGTTGAAGTAGCGGGGGGGCCAGGTGACACCCAGTACTTC.

This clonotype has at least ten counts. The chain has TRBV20-1 and TRBJ2-7; tentative D call: TRBD2 (6 bases). Looked up from germline, CDR1 is DFQATT and CDR2 is SNEGSKA (reference sequence). Trimming left V 3 bases short and J 4 bases short, with 10 bases between. CDR3 length equals 12 residues. CDR3 loop: CSASGGGYEQYF. CDR3 coding DNA: TGCAGTGCTAGTGGTGGGGGGTACGAGCAGTACTTC.

As for this clonotype: An end of the junction differs from the germline gene, which may be a read error. V usage is TRBV6-1 and J usage is TRBJ1-5, with a tentative D call TRBD1 (5 bases). The CDR3 is 17 residues long. Germline V gene sequence: CDR1 MNHNS, CDR2 SASEGT. The CDR3 protein is CASSEDRGRIGNQPQHF. The DNA for the CDR3 is TGTGCCAGCAGTGAAGATAGGGGACGAATAGGCAACCAGCCCCAGCATTTT.

This clonotype was seen more than once but under ten times. A much larger clone sits a single nucleotide away, making a read error possible. The genes are TRBV9 and TRBJ2-5, with 13 bases fitting TRBD2. From germline, CDR1 is SGDLS and CDR2 YYNGEE. This CDR3 is built from 14 residues. CDR3 sequence: CASSATSGGETQSF. The CDR3 nucleotides are TGTGCCAGCAGCGCAACTAGCGGGGGGGAGACCCAGTCCTTC.

The table lists this clonotype with many counts. The chain couples TRBV7-9 to TRBJ2-3; 11 positions agree with TRBD1. V shed 5 bases, J shed 5 bases, and the junction held 6 bases outside the gene matches. The CDR3 spans 15 residues. The germline gives CDR1 SEHNR, CDR2 FQNEAQ (reference sequence). This CDR3 is CASSPDRGRGDTQYF. The CDR3 nucleotides are TGTGCCAGCAGCCCGGACAGGGGGCGAGGAGATACGCAGTATTTT. Complete variable domain (other parts from reference TRBV7-9 and TRBJ2-3): DTGVSQNPRHKITKRGQNVTFRCDPISEHNRLYWYRQTLGQGPEFLTYFQNEAQLEKSRLLSDRFSAERPKGSFSTLEIQRTEQGDSAMYLCASSPDRGRGDTQYFGPGTRLTVL.

This clonotype was recorded at least ten times. The V call is TRBV12-3 or TRBV12-4, the J call TRBJ1-6; TRBD1 might be the D (5 bases). CDR3 length: 13 residues. The ends were cut back, 6 bases at V and 9 bases at J, with 12 bases in the middle. Here the CDR3 reads CASSPGPSSPLHF. The CDR3 DNA sequence: TGTGCCAGCAGCCCAGGGCCTAGTTCACCCCTCCACTTT.

J is TRBJ1-2 and V is TRBV2; 9 bases are shared with TRBD1. Germline V lookup: CDR1 SNHLY, CDR2 FYNNEI. V shed 5 bases and J 8 bases; nucleotides not matched to a gene: 6. This CDR3 comprises 13 residues. The CDR3 spells CASSRDRESGYTF. DNA of the CDR3: TGTGCCAGCAGTCGGGACAGGGAGAGCGGCTACACCTTC. The complete variable domain, with remaining parts taken from reference TRBV2 and TRBJ1-2, reads EPEVTQTPSHQVTQMGQEVILRCVPISNHLYFYWYRQILGQKVEFLVSFYNNEISEKSEIFDDQFSVERPDGSNFTLKIRSTKLEDSAMYFCASSRDRESGYTFGSGTRLTVV.

In its sample, this clonotype was seen many times. The chain couples TRBV11-2 to TRBJ2-7; D remains unclear. Germline CDR1 is SGHAT and CDR2 is FQNNGV. The CDR3 totals 15 residues. V shed 3 bases and J shed 6 bases, with 18 bases lying between them. The chain's CDR3 is CASSFSIGIGGEQYF. The CDR3 nucleotides read TGTGCCAGCAGCTTTTCAATAGGGATAGGCGGCGAGCAGTACTTC.

A single count supports this clonotype. The chain combines TRBV7-8 with TRBJ1-2; D unclear. Germline values: CDR1 SGHVS, CDR2 FQNEAQ. The CDR3 is made up of 13 amino acids. V dropped 2 bases and J dropped 8 bases, with 12 bases sitting between them. The chain's CDR3 is CASSLFAAKGYTF. DNA for the CDR3: TGTGCCAGCAGCTTATTTGCAGCCAAGGGCTACACCTTC.

This clonotype was observed a single time. The chain carries TRBV9 and TRBJ1-6; TRBD1 might be the D (6 bases). Trimming pared 3 bases from V and 4 bases from J, leaving 8 bases between. CDR1 is SGDLS, CDR2 YYNGEE, per germline. The CDR3 runs 14 residues. In nucleotides, the CDR3 is TGTGCCAGCAGCGAAGGACAGTATAATTCACCCCTCCACTTT. This gives the protein CASSEGQYNSPLHF.

In its sample, this clonotype was seen many times. Since a much larger clone is just one base distant, this may be a read error. This chain links TRBV19 with TRBJ2-5; D ambiguous. With 7 bases removed from V and 9 bases from J, the gap between germline ends came to 21 bases. The CDR3 covers 14 residues. CDR1 is LNHDA, CDR2 SQIVND, per germline (reference sequence). Here the CDR3 reads CASKPRSGIEAQYF. The CDR3 DNA sequence: TGTGCCAGTAAGCCTAGGTCAGGAATTGAGGCCCAGTACTTC.

The chain employs TRBV20-1 and TRBJ2-7; D ambiguous. The CDR3 is 12 amino acids. V gave up 3 bases and J gave up 2 bases, with 8 bases separating them. The germline V gene encodes CDR1 DFQATT and CDR2 SNEGSKA (reference sequence). This CDR3 reads CSARGFPYEQYF. CDR3 in DNA: TGCAGTGCTAGGGGATTCCCCTACGAGCAGTACTTC.

This clonotype was found many times. The chain combines TRBV6-1 with TRBJ2-6; D unclear. V was shortened by 7 bases and J by 5 bases, with 12 bases between the two germline ends. The CDR3 extends over 14 amino acids. Germline V gene data show CDR1 as MNHNS and CDR2 as SASEGT. The CDR3 DNA reads as TGTGCCAGCACGGACCCCGTGCGGGCCAACGTCCTGACTTTC. It specifies CASTDPVRANVLTF.

The gene calls are TRBV7-6 and TRBJ2-1, with TRBD1 matching 10 bases. The junction had 7 bases not matched to a gene; V was cut back by 6 bases and J by 2 bases. The CDR3 extends over 16 amino acids. From germline, CDR1 is SGHVS and CDR2 FNYEAQ. In nucleotides, the CDR3 is TGTGCCAGCAGTCCCGGGACAGGGGATACCTACAATGAGCAGTTCTTC. Translated: CASSPGTGDTYNEQFF.

This clonotype was recorded only once. The V and J genes are TRBV7-3 and TRBJ2-1; 7 bases line up with TRBD1. Matching the DNA end better, TRBJ2-5 makes the J call doubtful. The CDR3 has 15 residues. Germline-derived CDR1 and CDR2 are SGHTA and FQGTGA. The CDR3 protein is CASSARGQAQETQYF. The CDR3 DNA is TGTGCCAGCAGCGCAAGAGGACAGGCTCAAGAGACCCAGTACTTC.

This clonotype was picked up many times. The chain carries TRBV2 and TRBJ2-2; 8 positions match TRBD1. Germline V gene lookup returns CDR1 SNHLY and CDR2 FYNNEI. CDR3 length: 16 amino acids. J lost 1 base, V lost 8 bases, and 9 bases had no gene match. As DNA, the CDR3 is TGTGCCAGCTTTCCCCAGGGGGCGCGGAACACCGGGGAGCTGTTTTTT. Protein product: CASFPQGARNTGELFF.

This chain's CDR3 is CASSYDRVQEAQETQYF. The CDR3 DNA sequence: TGCGCCAGCAGCTACGACAGAGTCCAAGAAGCTCAAGAGACCCAGTACTTC. The rearrangement joins TRBV5-1 to TRBJ2-5, with D maybe TRBD1 (5 bases). The V end was cut by 3 bases, the J end by 2 bases, with 20 bases between. The CDR3 covers 17 residues. CDR1 is SGHRS, CDR2 YFSETQ, per germline.

There are a few counts of this clonotype. V is TRBV6-2 or TRBV6-3 and J is TRBJ1-5; the D is unclear. Germline CDR1 reads MNHEY; CDR2 reads SVGEGT. The CDR3 sequence is 15 residues long. V was clipped by 5 bases and J by 1 base, with 12 bases between them. For the CDR3, the DNA is TGTGCCAGCAGTCCCGGATGGACCAGCAATCAGCCCCAGCATTTT. Translation gives CASSPGWTSNQPQHF.

This clonotype occurred many times. The chain couples TRBV20-1 to TRBJ2-7; TRBD1 matches at 9 bases. The CDR3 sequence is 13 residues long. The J segment lost 3 bases and the V segment lost 4 bases, leaving 4 bases of the junction unmatched. The germline V gene encodes CDR1 DFQATT and CDR2 SNEGSKA (reference sequence). The CDR3 nucleotides are TGCAGTGCTACGGGACAGGGAAACTACGAGCAGTACTTC. Translating it yields CSATGQGNYEQYF.

This clonotype was counted at least ten times. CDR3: CASSHGEGNEQFF. In DNA, the CDR3 is TGTGCCAGCAGTCACGGGGAAGGGAATGAGCAGTTCTTC. This chain uses TRBV6-5 with TRBJ2-1, with D perhaps matching TRBD2 (5 bases). The CDR3 spans 13 residues. Germline-derived CDR1 and CDR2 are MNHEY and SVGAGI. V was pared by 5 bases and J by 7 bases, with 12 bases between.

Many counts were recorded for this clonotype. The chain carries TRBV20-1 and TRBJ2-7; TRBD2 matches at 14 bases. Germline V gene sequence: CDR1 DFQATT, CDR2 SNEGSKA (reference sequence). This CDR3 spans 15 amino acids. V lost 6 bases and J lost 4; bases outside the gene matches: 8. CDR3 DNA: TGCAGTGCCCTGGATGGGACTAGCGGGAGTTACGAGCAGTACTTC. Its protein product is CSALDGTSGSYEQYF.